This is a list of T cell receptor beta chains from one sample in a study of blood T cell repertoires in COVID-19. This table comes from immunoSEQ multiplex PCR, and its TCRdb copy is limited to in-frame clones, with some not included. This table has roughly 100,000 clones, around 73% appearing once. The specimen was peripheral blood. Source of these receptors: a man aged 55 to 70 with active or convalescent COVID-19. The CDR3 runs from the conserved cysteine through the conserved F or W. The order of the fields is D gene, J gene, V gene, clone size, CDR3 protein, CDR3 DNA. D genes are given only for firm matches. Expanded clones are given a class, and other clones once, few, many or no size at all.

d_call: NA; j_call: TRBJ1-2; v_call: TRBV4-1; clone_size: once; cdr3_aa: CASSQGQNYGYTF; cdr3_nt: TGCGCCAGCAGCCAAGGCCAGAACTATGGCTACACCTTC
d_call: NA; j_call: TRBJ2-5; v_call: TRBV11-3; clone_size: NA; cdr3_aa: CASSLDGSEETQYF; cdr3_nt: TGTGCCAGCAGCTTAGATGGAAGCGAAGAGACCCAGTACTTC
d_call: NA; j_call: TRBJ1-2; v_call: TRBV7-9; clone_size: NA; cdr3_aa: CASSLETGRVGYTF; cdr3_nt: TGTGCCAGCAGCCTCGAGACAGGAAGGGTTGGCTACACCTTC
d_call: NA; j_call: TRBJ2-5; v_call: TRBV6-5; clone_size: NA; cdr3_aa: CATRRPAETQYF; cdr3_nt: TGTGCCACACGGAGGCCCGCAGAGACCCAGTACTTC
d_call: TRBD1; j_call: TRBJ2-4; v_call: TRBV19; clone_size: NA; cdr3_aa: CASSSFGQGVGKNIQYF; cdr3_nt: TGTGCCAGTAGTTCCTTCGGACAGGGCGTAGGCAAAAACATTCAGTACTTC
d_call: NA; j_call: TRBJ1-1; v_call: TRBV6-2/TRBV6-3; clone_size: NA; cdr3_aa: CASSTGRTEAFF; cdr3_nt: TGTGCCAGCAGTACAGGGAGAACTGAAGCTTTCTTT
d_call: NA; j_call: TRBJ2-2; v_call: TRBV4-3; clone_size: NA; cdr3_aa: CASSPHMQGYNTGELFF; cdr3_nt: TGCGCCAGCAGCCCCCATATGCAGGGTTACAACACCGGGGAGCTGTTTTTT
d_call: TRBD2; j_call: TRBJ2-7; v_call: TRBV10-1; clone_size: NA; cdr3_aa: CASILSGTPLEQYF; cdr3_nt: TGCGCCAGCATTCTTAGCGGGACTCCTCTGGAGCAGTACTTC
d_call: NA; j_call: TRBJ2-5; v_call: TRBV11-2; clone_size: NA; cdr3_aa: CASSSLMKPQYF; cdr3_nt: TGTGCCAGCAGCTCCCTAATGAAGCCCCAGTACTTC
d_call: NA; j_call: TRBJ2-2; v_call: TRBV5-1; clone_size: NA; cdr3_aa: CASSPGQGGVAGELFF; cdr3_nt: TGCGCCAGCAGCCCGGGGCAGGGGGGAGTGGCCGGGGAGCTGTTTTTT
d_call: NA; j_call: TRBJ2-1; v_call: TRBV6-5; clone_size: NA; cdr3_aa: CASRWGGYNEQFF; cdr3_nt: TGTGCCAGTCGTTGGGGCGGATACAATGAGCAGTTCTTC
d_call: NA; j_call: TRBJ2-5; v_call: TRBV6-1; clone_size: few; cdr3_aa: CASSDGWGQGETQYF; cdr3_nt: TGTGCCAGCAGTGATGGGTGGGGGCAGGGAGAGACCCAGTACTTC
d_call: NA; j_call: TRBJ2-1; v_call: TRBV7-8; clone_size: NA; cdr3_aa: CASSLNPGFQGDEQFF; cdr3_nt: TGTGCCAGCAGCCTAAACCCGGGTTTTCAAGGCGATGAGCAGTTCTTC
d_call: NA; j_call: TRBJ2-1; v_call: TRBV28; clone_size: NA; cdr3_aa: CASSLPYSYNEQFF; cdr3_nt: TGTGCCAGCAGTTTACCTTACTCCTACAATGAGCAGTTCTTC
d_call: TRBD2; j_call: TRBJ2-1; v_call: TRBV5-1; clone_size: NA; cdr3_aa: CASAWGLAGGPGNEQFF; cdr3_nt: TGCGCCAGCGCGTGGGGACTAGCGGGAGGGCCGGGTAATGAGCAGTTCTTC
d_call: NA; j_call: TRBJ2-7; v_call: TRBV6-5; clone_size: NA; cdr3_aa: CASSKGGSSLYEQYF; cdr3_nt: TGTGCCAGCAGCAAGGGGGGGAGCTCTCTCTACGAGCAGTACTTC
d_call: TRBD1; j_call: TRBJ2-7; v_call: TRBV5-1; clone_size: NA; cdr3_aa: CASSLTTGGPYEQYF; cdr3_nt: TGCGCCAGCAGCTTAACGACAGGGGGGCCCTACGAGCAGTACTTC
d_call: TRBD2; j_call: TRBJ2-1; v_call: TRBV19; clone_size: NA; cdr3_aa: CASRSGGSFYNEQFF; cdr3_nt: TGTGCCAGTAGAAGCGGGGGGAGCTTTTACAATGAGCAGTTCTTC
d_call: TRBD2; j_call: TRBJ2-3; v_call: TRBV28; clone_size: NA; cdr3_aa: CASSLFTSGTTDTQYF; cdr3_nt: TGTGCCAGCAGTTTATTCACTAGCGGTACCACAGATACGCAGTATTTT
d_call: TRBD2; j_call: TRBJ2-6; v_call: TRBV7-9; clone_size: once; cdr3_aa: CASSSHGTSKGSGANVLTF; cdr3_nt: TGTGCCAGCAGCTCCCATGGGACTAGCAAAGGCTCTGGGGCCAACGTCCTGACTTTC
d_call: NA; j_call: TRBJ2-2; v_call: TRBV11-3; clone_size: NA; cdr3_aa: CASSVGLPGTGELFF; cdr3_nt: TGTGCCAGCAGCGTGGGACTCCCGGGCACCGGGGAGCTGTTTTTT
d_call: TRBD1; j_call: TRBJ1-3; v_call: TRBV2; clone_size: NA; cdr3_aa: CASSGTGLSGNTIYF; cdr3_nt: TGTGCCTCCTCGGGGACAGGGCTCTCTGGAAACACCATATATTTT
d_call: NA; j_call: TRBJ2-7; v_call: TRBV27; clone_size: few; cdr3_aa: CASSSLIAVPYEQYF; cdr3_nt: TGTGCCAGCAGTTCCCTTATAGCGGTCCCCTACGAGCAGTACTTC
d_call: TRBD1; j_call: TRBJ2-6; v_call: TRBV28; clone_size: NA; cdr3_aa: CASSYRTGFGANVLTF; cdr3_nt: TGTGCCAGCAGTTATAGGACAGGGTTTGGGGCCAACGTCCTGACTTTC
d_call: TRBD1; j_call: TRBJ1-1; v_call: TRBV2; clone_size: NA; cdr3_aa: CASSGQGAVNTEAFF; cdr3_nt: TGTGCCAGCAGCGGACAGGGGGCGGTGAACACTGAAGCTTTCTTT
d_call: TRBD1; j_call: TRBJ1-2; v_call: TRBV2; clone_size: NA; cdr3_aa: CASRGTGPFVGYTF; cdr3_nt: TGTGCCAGCAGAGGGACAGGGCCATTTGTAGGCTACACCTTC
d_call: NA; j_call: TRBJ2-5; v_call: TRBV5-4; clone_size: NA; cdr3_aa: CASSGGAGAYGQETQYF; cdr3_nt: TGTGCCAGCAGCGGGGGGGCAGGGGCCTATGGCCAAGAGACCCAGTACTTC
d_call: TRBD1; j_call: TRBJ2-5; v_call: TRBV27; clone_size: NA; cdr3_aa: CASSPRALGGRETQYF; cdr3_nt: TGTGCCAGCAGTCCGCGCGCTTTAGGGGGCCGAGAGACCCAGTACTTC